This T cell receptor (beta chain) was observed in a study of T cells in Graves' hyperthyroidism and ophthalmopathy. The CDR3 has 14 residues. The ends were cut back, 5 bases at V and 4 bases at J, with 14 bases in the middle. Per the germline V gene, CDR1 is SEHNR and CDR2 is FQNEAQ (reference sequence). RNA transcripts served as the template for amplifying TCR beta CDR3 regions. The HTBI primer set was used in a first-round RT-PCR of the TCR CDR3. TCRdb used MiXCR to reprocess the multiplex PCR reads, holding one entry per CDR3 protein. The sample comprises approximately 600,000 distinct CDR3 sequences, around 15% of which are singletons, and over 3.5% rests with the top ten.

The chain carries TRBV7-9 and TRBJ1-2; possible D gene TRBD1, 5 bases. This sequence was found in a woman between 25 and 40 years old with Graves' hyperthyroidism. What was sequenced was blood. The CDR3 reads CASSPAGGSYGYTF. The DNA for the CDR3 is TGTGCCAGCAGCCCTGCGGGGGGGTCCTATGGCTACACCTTC.